These 3 T cell receptor beta chains originate from one sample sequenced in a study of shared clonotypes between healthy human individuals. The repertoire was sequenced with immunoSEQ multiplex PCR; TCRdb's copy has only in-frame clones and lacks some. The sample yields about 480,000 clones, about four fifths seen once. The sequencing sample was made of PBMCs. Receptors originate from a woman in her forties in good health. Some clones in this sample may be carry-over from other donors' samples.

This clone was seen once. V and J are TRBV6-4 and TRBJ2-7, with 8 bases that match TRBD2. V lost 5 bases, J lost 3 bases, and 6 bases stayed unmatched. The CDR3 has 14 amino acids. Germline V gene sequence: CDR1 MRHNA, CDR2 SNTAGT. The chain's CDR3 is CASSPREGFYEQYF. The CDR3 DNA reads as TGTGCCAGCAGTCCACGGGAGGGCTTCTACGAGCAGTACTTC.

This clone has only a few counts. The chain has TRBV19 and TRBJ2-1; 10 nucleotides agree with TRBD2. J gave up 2 bases and V 5 bases, and 6 bases lay outside the gene matches. CDR3 length: 16 residues. CDR1 is LNHDA and CDR2 is SQIVND in the germline V gene (reference sequence). The CDR3 is CASSPPLAGAYNEQFF. The CDR3 region has the DNA TGTGCCAGTAGTCCGCCCCTAGCGGGGGCCTACAATGAGCAGTTCTTC.

This rearrangement joins TRBV28 to TRBJ2-7; D possibly corresponds to TRBD2 (6 bases). Germline V CDR1 and CDR2: MDHEN, SYDVKM. Trimming stripped 5 bases from V and 1 base from J, with 15 bases between. The CDR3 sequence is 15 residues long. The CDR3 DNA reads TGTGCCAGCAGTCCATCCGGAGGGCGGTCCTACGAGCAGTACTTC. It translates to CASSPSGGRSYEQYF. The complete variable domain, with remaining parts taken from reference TRBV28 and TRBJ2-7, reads DVKVTQSSRYLVKRTGEKVFLECVQDMDHENMFWYRQDPGLGLRLIYFSYDVKMKEKGDIPEGYSVSREKKERFSLILESASTNQTSMYLCASSPSGGRSYEQYFGPGTRLTVT.